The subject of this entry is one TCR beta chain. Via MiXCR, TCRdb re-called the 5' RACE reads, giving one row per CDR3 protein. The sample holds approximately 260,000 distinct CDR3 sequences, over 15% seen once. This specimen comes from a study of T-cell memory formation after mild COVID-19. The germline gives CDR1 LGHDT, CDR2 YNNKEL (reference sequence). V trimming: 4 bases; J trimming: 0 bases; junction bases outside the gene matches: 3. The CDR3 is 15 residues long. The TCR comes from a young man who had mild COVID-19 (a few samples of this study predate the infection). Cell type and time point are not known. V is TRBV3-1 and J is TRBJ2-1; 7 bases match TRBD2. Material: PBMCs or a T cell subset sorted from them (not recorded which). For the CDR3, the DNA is TGTGCCAGCAGCCCGCGGGGGACCTCCTACAATGAGCAGTTCTTC. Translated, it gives CASSPRGTSYNEQFF.